This passage covers 12 T cell receptor beta chains from one sample sequenced in a study of cytomegalovirus exposure and HLA in healthy donors. Measured with immunoSEQ multiplex PCR; TCRdb has only the in-frame clones, and not every one. The top ten hold roughly 3% of the sample, which has about 55,000 clones, about nine tenths seen once. Source material: PBMCs. These receptors came from a man between 18 and 35 years old in good health and CMV-seronegative.

This clone was picked up one time. J is TRBJ2-7 and V is TRBV7-2, with TRBD1 as a possible D gene (6 bases). This CDR3 spans 13 amino acids. V was clipped by 3 bases and J by 4 bases, with 10 bases between them. CDR1 SGHTA and CDR2 FQGNSA come from the germline V gene. CDR3 region: CASSFGTRYEQYF. In DNA, the CDR3 is TGTGCCAGCAGCTTTGGGACACGTTACGAGCAGTACTTC.

This chain uses TRBV9 with TRBJ1-2; 10 positions match TRBD1. The V and J ends lost 4 bases and 4 bases, in that order; junction bases with no gene match: 7. This CDR3 region has 15 residues. Germline CDR1 is SGDLS and CDR2 is YYNGEE. CDR3 loop: CASSPQTGGSYGYTF. The CDR3 DNA is TGTGCCAGCAGCCCCCAGACAGGGGGCAGCTATGGCTACACCTTC. The variable domain in full, completed from reference TRBV9 and TRBJ1-2, reads DSGVTQTPKHLITATGQRVTLRCSPRSGDLSVYWYQQSLDQGLQFLIQYYNGEERAKGNILERFSAQQFPDLHSELNLSSLELGDSALYFCASSPQTGGSYGYTFGSGTRLTVV.

The V call is TRBV2, the J call TRBJ2-7; the match to TRBD2 covers 14 bases. This CDR3 region has 16 residues. Trimming cost V 6 bases and J 2 bases; bases outside gene matches: 6. Germline V gives CDR1 SNHLY, CDR2 FYNNEI. CDR3 coding DNA: TGTGCCAGCAGCCTCGGACTAGCGGGAGGCCCCTACGAGCAGTACTTC. Its translation is CASSLGLAGGPYEQYF. The whole variable domain, filled in from reference TRBV2 and TRBJ2-7, reads EPEVTQTPSHQVTQMGQEVILRCVPISNHLYFYWYRQILGQKVEFLVSFYNNEISEKSEIFDDQFSVERPDGSNFTLKIRSTKLEDSAMYFCASSLGLAGGPYEQYFGPGTRLTVT.

This clone was seen only once. V usage is TRBV7-9 and J usage is TRBJ2-3, with 13 bases fitting TRBD2. The CDR3 is made up of 18 amino acids. J was trimmed by 2 bases and V by 5 bases; bases with no gene match: 10. Germline CDR1 and CDR2: SEHNR and FQNEAQ (reference sequence). The CDR3, as DNA: TGTGCCAGCAGCAGGACTAGCGGGAGTTTCGAGTTCACAGATACGCAGTATTTT. This encodes CASSRTSGSFEFTDTQYF. Full variable domain (rest looked up from reference TRBV7-9 and TRBJ2-3): DTGVSQNPRHKITKRGQNVTFRCDPISEHNRLYWYRQTLGQGPEFLTYFQNEAQLEKSRLLSDRFSAERPKGSFSTLEIQRTEQGDSAMYLCASSRTSGSFEFTDTQYFGPGTRLTVL.

The CDR3 DNA is TGTGCCAGCAGCGCCCCCGGGACTCCCTTGATAGAGCAGTACTTC. It specifies CASSAPGTPLIEQYF. The chain has TRBV21-1 and TRBJ2-7; the tabulated D call, TRBD2, remains unverified against the DNA. TRBV21-1 is classified as a pseudogene. This CDR3 comprises 15 residues.

This clone has just one count. The chain uses TRBV6-1 and TRBJ1-3, with 7 bases matching TRBD1. The CDR3 consists of 21 residues. Trimming took 0 bases from V and 3 from J; bases not matched to a gene: 20. Germline V gene lookup returns CDR1 MNHNS and CDR2 SASEGT. CDR3 DNA: TGTGCCAGCAGTGAAGCGCTTACCGGGACAGCGCATGGGGATATTGGAAACACCATATATTTT. As protein: CASSEALTGTAHGDIGNTIYF.

A few counts support this clone. V and J are TRBV6-4 and TRBJ2-1, with 13 bases lining up with TRBD2. The germline gives CDR1 MRHNA, CDR2 SNTAGT. CDR3 length: 16 residues. The trim removed 3 bases at V and 8 bases at J, leaving 7 bases unmatched. The DNA of the CDR3 is TGTGCCAGCAGTGAAAAACTAGCGGGAGGGCCGGATGAGCAGTTCTTC. It translates to CASSEKLAGGPDEQFF.

The chain is built from TRBV19 and TRBJ2-7; D may be TRBD2 (5 bases). Germline CDR1 LNHDA, CDR2 SQIVND (reference sequence). The CDR3 sequence is 14 residues long. V gave up 0 bases and J gave up 6 bases, with 12 bases separating them. CDR3 protein: CASSIDLGGPEQYF. CDR3 nucleotides: TGTGCCAGTAGTATAGATCTCGGAGGACCCGAGCAGTACTTC.

The genes are TRBV27 and TRBJ1-1, with unresolved D. V was pared by 0 bases and J by 3 bases, with 5 bases between. CDR3 size: 13 residues. Germline assignment: CDR1 MNHEY and CDR2 SMNVEV (reference sequence). CDR3 sequence: CASSLSPDTEAFF. Here the CDR3 DNA reads TGTGCCAGCAGTTTATCCCCGGACACTGAAGCTTTCTTT.

The rearrangement uses TRBV19 and TRBJ1-5; 7 nucleotides match TRBD1. The CDR3 loop spans 15 amino acids. V lost 5 bases to trimming and J lost 5 bases; unmatched junction nucleotides: 9. The germline V gene encodes CDR1 LNHDA and CDR2 SQIVND (reference sequence). CDR3 residues: CASSLEDRADQPQHF. In DNA, the CDR3 is TGTGCCAGTAGTCTCGAAGACAGGGCGGATCAGCCCCAGCATTTT.

The rearrangement joins TRBV2 to TRBJ2-2; 10 bases map to TRBD2. The CDR3 extends over 16 amino acids. Germline CDR1 reads SNHLY; CDR2 reads FYNNEI. V gave up 9 bases and J gave up 3 bases; unmatched junction bases: 10. The CDR3 loop is CASQREGLLHTGELFF. The CDR3 DNA sequence: TGTGCCAGTCAGCGGGAGGGCCTGTTGCACACCGGGGAGCTGTTTTTT.

This clone was counted once. The chain carries TRBV11-2 and TRBJ2-1; 9 nucleotides match TRBD1. Germline CDR1 is SGHAT and CDR2 is FQNNGV. V shed 5 bases, J shed 4 bases, and the junction held 6 bases outside the gene matches. This CDR3 has 15 amino acids. The CDR3 is CASSLDRGYYNEQFF. DNA for the CDR3: TGTGCCAGCAGCCTTGACAGGGGGTATTACAATGAGCAGTTCTTC.